This TCR beta chain was sequenced in a study of Graves' ophthalmopathy and Graves' hyperthyroidism. Other autoimmune diseases, uncontrolled infections, pregnancy and lactation each led to patient exclusion. The starting material, roughly 9.4 ml of fresh peripheral blood, provided the PBMCs. The sample holds many counts of this clonotype. Amplification of the TCR beta CDR3 regions used RNA transcripts (as template). RT-PCR was first run with HTBI primers, then multiplex PCR in a second round. TCRdb passed the multiplex PCR reads through MiXCR, listing each CDR3 protein once. The data contain 450,000 or so distinct CDR3 sequences, about an eighth of them singletons. The clonotype comes from a woman in her 30s with Graves' ophthalmopathy. Sequencing was done on a sample of blood.

The DNA of the CDR3 is TGCAGTGCTAGAGAAGGGGTTCGGCCCCAGCATTTT. This encodes CSAREGVRPQHF. This sequence joins TRBV20-1 and TRBJ1-5; maybe TRBD1 (5 bases). V shed 0 bases and J shed 9 bases, with 9 bases lying between them. The CDR3 has 12 amino acids. Looked up from germline, CDR1 is DFQATT and CDR2 is SNEGSKA (reference sequence).